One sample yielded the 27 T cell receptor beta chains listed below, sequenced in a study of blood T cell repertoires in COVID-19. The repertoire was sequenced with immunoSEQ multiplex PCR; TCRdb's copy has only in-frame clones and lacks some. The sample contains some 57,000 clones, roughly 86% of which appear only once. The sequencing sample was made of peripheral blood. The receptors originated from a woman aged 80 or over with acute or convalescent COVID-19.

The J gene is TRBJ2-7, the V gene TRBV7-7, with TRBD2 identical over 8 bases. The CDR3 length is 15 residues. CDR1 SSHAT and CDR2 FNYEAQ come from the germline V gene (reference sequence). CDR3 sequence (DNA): TGTGCTAGCAGCTATGTCGGGAGGGCCGAGGGGGAGCAGTACGTC. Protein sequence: CASSYVGRAEGEQYV.

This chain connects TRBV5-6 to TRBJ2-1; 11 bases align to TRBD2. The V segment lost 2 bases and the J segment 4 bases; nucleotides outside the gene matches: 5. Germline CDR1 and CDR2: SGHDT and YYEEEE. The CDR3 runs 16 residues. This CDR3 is CASSFVAGGPYNEQFF. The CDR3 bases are TGTGCCAGCAGCTTCGTAGCGGGAGGGCCGTACAATGAGCAGTTCTTC. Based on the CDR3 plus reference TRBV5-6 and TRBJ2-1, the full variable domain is DAGVTQSPTHLIKTRGQQVTLRCSPKSGHDTVSWYQQALGQGPQFIFQYYEEEERQRGNFPDRFSGHQFPNYSSELNVNALLLGDSALYLCASSFVAGGPYNEQFFGPGTRLTVL.

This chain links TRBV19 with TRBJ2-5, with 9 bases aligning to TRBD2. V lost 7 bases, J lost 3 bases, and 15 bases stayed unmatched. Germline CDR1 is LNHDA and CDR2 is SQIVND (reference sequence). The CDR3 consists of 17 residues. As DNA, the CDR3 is TGTGCCAGTAAGGGGCGACTAGCGGAAGAGGGGGAAGAGACCCAGTACTTC. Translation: CASKGRLAEEGEETQYF.

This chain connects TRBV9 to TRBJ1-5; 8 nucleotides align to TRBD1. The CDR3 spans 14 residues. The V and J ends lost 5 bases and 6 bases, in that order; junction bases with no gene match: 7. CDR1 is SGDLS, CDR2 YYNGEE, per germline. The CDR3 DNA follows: TGTGCCAGCAGTCCGGGGACAGGCAGTCAGCCCCAGCATTTT. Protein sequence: CASSPGTGSQPQHF.

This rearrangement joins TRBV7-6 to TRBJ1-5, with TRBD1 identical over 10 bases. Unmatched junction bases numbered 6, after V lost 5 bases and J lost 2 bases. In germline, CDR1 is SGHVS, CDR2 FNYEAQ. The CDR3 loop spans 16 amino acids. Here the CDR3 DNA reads TGTGCCAGCAGCAAGGGACAGGGGATTGGCAATCAGCCCCAGCATTTT. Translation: CASSKGQGIGNQPQHF.

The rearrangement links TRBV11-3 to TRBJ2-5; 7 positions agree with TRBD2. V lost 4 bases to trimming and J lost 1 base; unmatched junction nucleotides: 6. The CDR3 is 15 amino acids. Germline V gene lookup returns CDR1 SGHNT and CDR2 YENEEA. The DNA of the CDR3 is TGTGCCAGCAGCTCGAGGCGGGGGAGCCAAGAGACCCAGTACTTC. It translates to CASSSRRGSQETQYF.

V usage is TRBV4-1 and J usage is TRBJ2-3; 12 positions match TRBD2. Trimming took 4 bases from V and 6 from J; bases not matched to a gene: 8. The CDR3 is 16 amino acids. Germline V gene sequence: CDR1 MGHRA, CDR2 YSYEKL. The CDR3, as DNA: TGCGCCAGCAGCCTCACCCTAGCGGGGGGGCCCGATACGCAGTATTTT. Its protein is CASSLTLAGGPDTQYF.

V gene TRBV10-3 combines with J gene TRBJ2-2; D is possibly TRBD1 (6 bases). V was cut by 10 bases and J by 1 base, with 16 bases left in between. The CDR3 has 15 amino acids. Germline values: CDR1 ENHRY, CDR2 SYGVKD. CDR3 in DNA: TGTGCCACAGGACCAGGGGATCAGAACACCGGGGAGCTGTTTTTT. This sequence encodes CATGPGDQNTGELFF.

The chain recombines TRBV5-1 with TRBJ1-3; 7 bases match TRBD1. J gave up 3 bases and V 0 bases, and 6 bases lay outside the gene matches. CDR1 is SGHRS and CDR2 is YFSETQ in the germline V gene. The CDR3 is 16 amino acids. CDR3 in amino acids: CASSLAGGGFGNTIYF. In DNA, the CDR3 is TGCGCCAGCAGCTTGGCCGGAGGGGGCTTTGGAAACACCATATATTTT. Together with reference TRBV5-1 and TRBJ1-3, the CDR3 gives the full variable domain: KAGVTQTPRYLIKTRGQQVTLSCSPISGHRSVSWYQQTPGQGLQFLFEYFSETQRNKGNFPGRFSGRQFSNSRSEMNVSTLELGDSALYLCASSLAGGGFGNTIYFGEGSWLTVV.

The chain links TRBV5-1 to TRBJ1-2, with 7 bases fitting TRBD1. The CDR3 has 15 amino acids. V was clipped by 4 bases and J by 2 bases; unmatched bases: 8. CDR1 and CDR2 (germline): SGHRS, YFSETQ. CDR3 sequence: CASSTGTVGNYGYTF. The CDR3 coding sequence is TGCGCCAGCAGCACTGGGACAGTGGGGAACTATGGCTACACCTTC.

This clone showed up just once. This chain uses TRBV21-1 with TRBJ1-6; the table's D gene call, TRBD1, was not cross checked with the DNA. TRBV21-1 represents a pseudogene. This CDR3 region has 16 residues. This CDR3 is CASSEEKGDRGSPLHF. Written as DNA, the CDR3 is TGTGCCAGCAGCGAAGAGAAAGGGGACAGGGGTTCACCCCTCCACTTT.

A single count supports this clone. CDR3 protein: CASRDHAGTSRTYEQYF. CDR3 DNA sequence: TGTGCCAGCAGGGACCATGCGGGTACTAGCCGGACCTACGAGCAGTACTTC. The chain couples TRBV4-2 to TRBJ2-7; tentative D call: TRBD2 (6 bases). CDR1 is LGHNA, CDR2 YNFKEQ, per germline. The CDR3 has 17 amino acids. The V end was cut by 6 bases, the J end by 2 bases, with 23 bases between.

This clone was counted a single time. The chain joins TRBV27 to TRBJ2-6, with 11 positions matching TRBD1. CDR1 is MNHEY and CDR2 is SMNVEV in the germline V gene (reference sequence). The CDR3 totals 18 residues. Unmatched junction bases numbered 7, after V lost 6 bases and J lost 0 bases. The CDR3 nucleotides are TGTGCCAGCAGAGGACAGGGGGCGTGGGCCTCTGGGGCCAACGTCCTGACTTTC. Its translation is CASRGQGAWASGANVLTF.

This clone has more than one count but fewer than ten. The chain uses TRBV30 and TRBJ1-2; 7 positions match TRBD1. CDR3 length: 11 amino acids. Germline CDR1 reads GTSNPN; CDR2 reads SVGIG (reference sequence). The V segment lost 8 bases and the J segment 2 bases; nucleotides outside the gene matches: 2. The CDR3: CAKGQNYGYTF. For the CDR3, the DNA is TGTGCCAAGGGACAGAACTATGGCTACACCTTC. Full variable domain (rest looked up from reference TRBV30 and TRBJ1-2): SQTIHQWPATLVQPVGSPLSLECTVEGTSNPNLYWYRQAAGRGLQLLFYSVGIGQISSEVPQNLSASRPQDRQFILSSKKLLLSDSGFYLCAKGQNYGYTFGSGTRLTVV.

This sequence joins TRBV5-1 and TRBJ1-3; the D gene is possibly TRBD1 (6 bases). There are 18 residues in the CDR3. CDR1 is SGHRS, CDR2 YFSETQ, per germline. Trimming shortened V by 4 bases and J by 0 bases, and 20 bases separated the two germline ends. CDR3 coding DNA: TGCGCCAGCAGCCCCGCCGGGACAATCAATCTCTCTGGAAACACCATATATTTT. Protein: CASSPAGTINLSGNTIYF.

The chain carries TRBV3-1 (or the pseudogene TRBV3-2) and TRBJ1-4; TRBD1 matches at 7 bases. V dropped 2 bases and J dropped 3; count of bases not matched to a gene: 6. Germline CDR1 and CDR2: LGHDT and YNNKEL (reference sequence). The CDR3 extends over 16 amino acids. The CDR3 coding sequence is TGTGCCAGCAGCCAAATGGGACAGTTCGCTAATGAAAAACTGTTTTTT. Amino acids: CASSQMGQFANEKLFF.

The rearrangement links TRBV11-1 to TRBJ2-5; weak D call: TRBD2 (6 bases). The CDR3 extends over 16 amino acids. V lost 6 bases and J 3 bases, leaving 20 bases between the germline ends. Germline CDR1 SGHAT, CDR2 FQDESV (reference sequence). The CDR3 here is CASSPRGWPGEETQYF. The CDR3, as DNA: TGTGCCAGCAGTCCCCGGGGTTGGCCGGGGGAAGAGACCCAGTACTTC.

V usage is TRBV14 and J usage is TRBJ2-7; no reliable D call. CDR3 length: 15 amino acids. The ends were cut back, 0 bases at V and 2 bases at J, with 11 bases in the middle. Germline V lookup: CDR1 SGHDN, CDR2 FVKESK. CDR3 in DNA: TGTGCCAGCAGCCAAGACCCGACGGGTACCTACGAGCAGTACTTC. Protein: CASSQDPTGTYEQYF. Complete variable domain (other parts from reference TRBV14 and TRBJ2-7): EAGVTQFPSHSVIEKGQTVTLRCDPISGHDNLYWYRRVMGKEIKFLLHFVKESKQDESGMPNNRFLAERTGGTYSTLKVQPAELEDSGVYFCASSQDPTGTYEQYFGPGTRLTVT.

As DNA, the CDR3 is TGCGCCAGCAGCTCGGACAGAGGAGTTGAGCAGTTCTTC. This translates into CASSSDRGVEQFF. The chain has TRBV5-1 and TRBJ2-1; weak D call: TRBD1 (6 bases). The CDR3 sequence is 13 residues long. Germline V gene data show CDR1 as SGHRS and CDR2 as YFSETQ. V was pared by 3 bases and J by 9 bases, with 13 bases between. Supplemented by reference TRBV5-1 and TRBJ2-1, the full variable domain reads KAGVTQTPRYLIKTRGQQVTLSCSPISGHRSVSWYQQTPGQGLQFLFEYFSETQRNKGNFPGRFSGRQFSNSRSEMNVSTLELGDSALYLCASSSDRGVEQFFGPGTRLTVL.

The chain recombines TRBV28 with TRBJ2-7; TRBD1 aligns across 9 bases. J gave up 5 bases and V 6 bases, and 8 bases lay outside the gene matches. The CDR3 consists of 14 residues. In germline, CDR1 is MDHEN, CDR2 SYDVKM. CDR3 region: CASSTEDRGHEQYF. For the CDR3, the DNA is TGTGCCAGCAGCACCGAGGACAGGGGTCACGAGCAGTACTTC.

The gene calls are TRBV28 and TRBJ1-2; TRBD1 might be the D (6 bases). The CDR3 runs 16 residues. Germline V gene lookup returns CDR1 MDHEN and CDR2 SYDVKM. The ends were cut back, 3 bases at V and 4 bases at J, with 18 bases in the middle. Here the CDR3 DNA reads TGTGCCAGCAGTTTCCCTTTCCGGGACACTTCCTATGGCTACACCTTC. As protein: CASSFPFRDTSYGYTF.

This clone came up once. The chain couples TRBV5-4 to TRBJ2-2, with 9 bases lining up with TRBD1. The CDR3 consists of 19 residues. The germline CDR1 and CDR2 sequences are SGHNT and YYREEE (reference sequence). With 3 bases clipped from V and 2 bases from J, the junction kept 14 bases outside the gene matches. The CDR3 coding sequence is TGTGCCAGCAGCTCCCACAGGGGGCGTAATGTTATAAACACCGGGGAGCTGTTTTTT. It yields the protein CASSSHRGRNVINTGELFF.

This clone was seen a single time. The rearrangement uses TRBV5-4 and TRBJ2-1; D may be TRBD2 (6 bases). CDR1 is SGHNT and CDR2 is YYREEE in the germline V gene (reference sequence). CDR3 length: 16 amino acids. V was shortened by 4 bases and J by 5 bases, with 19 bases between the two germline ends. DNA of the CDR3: TGTGCCAGCAGCCCGGTGGGGGGAGCGATGAACAATGAGCAGTTCTTC. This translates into CASSPVGGAMNNEQFF.

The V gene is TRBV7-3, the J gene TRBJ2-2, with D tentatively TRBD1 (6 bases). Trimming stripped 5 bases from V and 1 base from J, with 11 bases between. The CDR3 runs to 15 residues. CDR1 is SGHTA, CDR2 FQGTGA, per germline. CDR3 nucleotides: TGTGCCAGCAGCCCAGACAGGCTGAACACCGGGGAGCTGTTTTTT. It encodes CASSPDRLNTGELFF.

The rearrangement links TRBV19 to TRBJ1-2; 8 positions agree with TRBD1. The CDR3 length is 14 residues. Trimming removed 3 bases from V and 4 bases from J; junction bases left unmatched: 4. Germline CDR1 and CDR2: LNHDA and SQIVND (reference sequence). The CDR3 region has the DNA TGTGCCAGTAGTATCGGGACAGGATTCTATGGCTACACCTTC. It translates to CASSIGTGFYGYTF.

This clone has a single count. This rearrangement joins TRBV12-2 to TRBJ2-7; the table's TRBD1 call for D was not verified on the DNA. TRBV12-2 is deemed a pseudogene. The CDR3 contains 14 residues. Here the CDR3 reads CASRLRSTEHEQYV. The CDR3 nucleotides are TGTGCAAGTCGCTTACGATCGACAGAGCACGAGCAGTACGTC.

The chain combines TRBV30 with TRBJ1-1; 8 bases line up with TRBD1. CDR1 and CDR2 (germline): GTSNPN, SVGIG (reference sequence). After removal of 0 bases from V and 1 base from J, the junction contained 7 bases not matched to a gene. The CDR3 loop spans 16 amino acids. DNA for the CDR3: TGTGCCTGGAGTGTAGGGCAGGGGGCGCGGAACACTGAAGCTTTCTTT. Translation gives CAWSVGQGARNTEAFF. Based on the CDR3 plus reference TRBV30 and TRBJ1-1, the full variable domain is SQTIHQWPATLVQPVGSPLSLECTVEGTSNPNLYWYRQAAGRGLQLLFYSVGIGQISSEVPQNLSASRPQDRQFILSSKKLLLSDSGFYLCAWSVGQGARNTEAFFGQGTRLTVV.